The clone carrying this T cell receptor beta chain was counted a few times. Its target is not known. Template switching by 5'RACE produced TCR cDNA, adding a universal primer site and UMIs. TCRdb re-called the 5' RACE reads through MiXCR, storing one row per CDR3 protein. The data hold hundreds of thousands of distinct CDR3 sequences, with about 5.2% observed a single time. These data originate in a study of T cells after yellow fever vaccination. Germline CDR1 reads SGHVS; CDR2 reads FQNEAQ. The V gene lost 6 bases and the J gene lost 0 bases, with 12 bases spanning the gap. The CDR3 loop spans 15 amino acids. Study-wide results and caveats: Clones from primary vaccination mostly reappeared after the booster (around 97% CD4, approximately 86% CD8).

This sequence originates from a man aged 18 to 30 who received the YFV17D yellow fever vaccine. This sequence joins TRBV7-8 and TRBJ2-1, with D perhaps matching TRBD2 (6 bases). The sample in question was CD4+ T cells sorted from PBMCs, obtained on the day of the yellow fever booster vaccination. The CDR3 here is CASRKSGSSYNEQFF. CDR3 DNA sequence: TGTGCCAGCAGAAAATCCGGGAGCTCCTACAATGAGCAGTTCTTC.